This T cell receptor (beta chain) was captured in a study of Graves' ophthalmopathy and Graves' hyperthyroidism. The sequenced template was RNA, covering the TCR beta CDR3 region. First-round RT-PCR used HTBI primers; second-round multiplex PCR followed. TCRdb processed the multiplex PCR reads anew with MiXCR; each CDR3 protein has one entry. Counted here are 500,000 to 800,000 distinct CDR3 sequences, roughly 41% occurring once; the ten biggest clones make up roughly 3.5%. The study, taken as a whole, reports: As the model predicted ophthalmopathy progression, it achieved a sensitivity of around 71% and a specificity of roughly 73%.

The CDR3 is 14 amino acids. Germline values: CDR1 SGHRS, CDR2 YFSETQ. V dropped 6 bases and J dropped 6 bases, with 15 bases sitting between them. This clonotype was seen a handful of times. As yet, its antigen is unknown. The chain employs TRBV5-1 and TRBJ2-2; no clear D. This TCR was sampled from an adult man with Graves' ophthalmopathy. The sequenced sample was peripheral blood. The CDR3 region has the DNA TGCGCCAGCACGGAATGGACGTCCGCCGGGGAGCTGTTTTTT. This translates into CASTEWTSAGELFF.